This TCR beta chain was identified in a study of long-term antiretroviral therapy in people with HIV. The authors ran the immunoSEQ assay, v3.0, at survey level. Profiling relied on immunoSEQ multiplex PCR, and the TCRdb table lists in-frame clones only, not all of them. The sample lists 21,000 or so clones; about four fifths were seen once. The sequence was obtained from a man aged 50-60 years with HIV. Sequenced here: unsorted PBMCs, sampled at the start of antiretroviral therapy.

This CDR3 reads CASSYSGTAQETQYF. The CDR3 DNA reads TGTGCCAGCAGTTACTCCGGGACAGCACAAGAGACCCAGTACTTC. This chain links TRBV6-5 with TRBJ2-5, with 7 bases matching TRBD1. The V gene's germline CDR1 is MNHEY and CDR2 SVGAGI. Losses at the gene ends were 0 bases for V and 2 bases for J; bases not matched to a gene: 3. The CDR3 has 15 residues.